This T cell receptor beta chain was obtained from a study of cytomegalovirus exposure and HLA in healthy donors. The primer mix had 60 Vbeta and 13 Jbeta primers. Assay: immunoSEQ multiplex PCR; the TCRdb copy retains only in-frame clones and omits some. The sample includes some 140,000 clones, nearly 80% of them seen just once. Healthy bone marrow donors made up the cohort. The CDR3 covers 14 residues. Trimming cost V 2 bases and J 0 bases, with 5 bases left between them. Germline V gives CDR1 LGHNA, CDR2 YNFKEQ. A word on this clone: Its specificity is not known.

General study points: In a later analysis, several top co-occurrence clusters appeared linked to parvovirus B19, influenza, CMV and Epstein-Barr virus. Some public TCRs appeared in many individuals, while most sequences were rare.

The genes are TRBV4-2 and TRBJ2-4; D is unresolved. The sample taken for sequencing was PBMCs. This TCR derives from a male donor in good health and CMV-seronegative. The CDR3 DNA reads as TGTGCCAGCAGCCAAAATCTAGCCAAAAACATTCAGTACTTC. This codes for CASSQNLAKNIQYF.